This T cell receptor (beta chain) was observed in a study of shared clonotypes between healthy human individuals. Findings of the study overall: Sorted-subset sequencing, rarefaction showed, was incomplete despite large depth.

As regards this clone: Its antigen is unidentified.

CD45RO-negative, CCR7-positively selected cells formed the naive CD8 fraction, excluding terminally differentiated effector memory CD45RA+ cells. V was trimmed by 4 bases and J by 6 bases, leaving 16 bases between them. CDR3 length equals 15 residues. The germline V gene encodes CDR1 PRHDT and CDR2 FYEKMQ (reference sequence). This table comes from immunoSEQ multiplex PCR, and its TCRdb copy is limited to in-frame clones, with some not included. The table includes about 580,000 clones, roughly 98% detected once. The chain combines TRBV13 with TRBJ2-1; no firm D call. This receptor was obtained from a man aged 30 to 45 in good health. Source material: naive CD8+ T cells sorted from blood. This CDR3 reads CASSSVERDFNEQFF. CDR3 DNA sequence: TGTGCCAGCAGCTCGGTGGAGCGCGACTTCAATGAGCAGTTCTTC. The full variable domain, completed using reference TRBV13 and TRBJ2-1, is AAGVIQSPRHLIKEKRETATLKCYPIPRHDTVYWYQQGPGQDPQFLISFYEKMQSDKGSIPDRFSAQQFSDYHSELNMSSLELGDSALYFCASSSVERDFNEQFFGPGTRLTVL.